This TCR beta chain is drawn from a study of blood T cell repertoires in COVID-19. Study context: In each case, the material was cDNA or gDNA derived from T cells, B-cell-depleted T cells, or PBMCs.

Cohort assignment relied on participant-reported clinical history. Per the original methods: Counts of nucleated cells, estimated from reference gene primer amplification, were obtained. Produced via immunoSEQ multiplex PCR; TCRdb's table is partial and in-frame only. For V, J and clone size, that table is used; D and trimming come from the DNA. The sample consists of approximately 350,000 clones, 80% to 90% of them appearing once. Trimming shortened V by 3 bases and J by 4 bases, and 18 bases separated the two germline ends. The V gene's germline CDR1 is SGHVT and CDR2 SQSDAQ. The CDR3 is 16 amino acids.

The sequenced sample was PBMCs or T cells enriched from blood (not recorded which). The chain carries TRBV7-4 and TRBJ2-5, with D perhaps TRBD1 (6 bases). The TCR sequence derives from a man between 18 and 35 years old who had recovered from COVID-19. CDR3 region: CASSFQTGRGGETQYF. The CDR3 region has the DNA TGTGCCAGCAGCTTCCAAACAGGGCGTGGCGGAGAGACCCAGTACTTC.